A single sample gave rise to the 4 T cell receptor beta chains below, sequenced in a study of CD8 T cells in ankylosing spondylitis. Study results and caveats: What appeared characteristic of ankylosing spondylitis blood was a TCR beta motif of eight highly homologous variants.

These receptors are not linked to any known antigen. One entry per CDR3 protein, called by TCRdb with MiXCR from the 5' RACE reads. The sample has 700,000 to 1,000,000 distinct CDR3 sequences, about 10% seen once. The material sequenced was blood, either unsorted or a sorted T cell fraction (not recorded which). The receptors stem from a male donor with ankylosing spondylitis.

The V call is TRBV4-2, the J call TRBJ2-3, with 7 nucleotides matching TRBD2. The ends lost 6 bases at V and 3 bases at J; junction bases unmatched: 6. The germline V gene encodes CDR1 LGHNA and CDR2 YNFKEQ. The CDR3 spans 14 residues. The CDR3 sequence: CASRSRGGTDTQYF. The CDR3 nucleotides are TGTGCCAGCAGATCCCGCGGGGGAACAGATACGCAGTATTTT.

This clonotype was seen many times. This chain links TRBV20-1 with TRBJ1-1; maybe TRBD1 (5 bases). Trimming took 0 bases from V and 0 from J, leaving 8 bases between them. The CDR3 is 14 residues long. CDR1 is DFQATT, CDR2 SNEGSKA, per germline (reference sequence). In nucleotides, the CDR3 is TGCAGTGCTAGAGATGCGGGGGTGAACACTGAAGCTTTCTTT. Its protein product is CSARDAGVNTEAFF.

This clonotype was picked up a small number of times. This rearrangement joins TRBV12-3 or TRBV12-4 to TRBJ2-7; D is undetermined. The CDR3 has 12 residues. V lost 4 bases to trimming and J lost 12 bases, with 16 bases between them. The CDR3 coding sequence is TGTGCCAGCAGTTCCCCCCCTCGCCGGATGTACTTC. It specifies CASSSPPRRMYF.

This clonotype was counted only a few times. V and J are TRBV5-1 and TRBJ2-4; tentative D call: TRBD1 (6 bases). Trimming took 3 bases from V and 6 from J, leaving 16 bases between them. The CDR3 consists of 15 residues. CDR1 and CDR2 from the germline V gene are SGHRS and YFSETQ. The chain's CDR3 is CASSWDGKGGNIQYF. CDR3 coding DNA: TGCGCCAGCAGCTGGGACGGGAAAGGGGGAAACATTCAGTACTTC.